This T cell receptor (beta chain) is drawn from a study of blood T cell repertoires in COVID-19. Data came from immunoSEQ multiplex PCR; TCRdb stores just in-frame clones and leaves some out. The data contain around 60,000 clones, 65% to 90% of them singletons. The receptor's source is a man over 45 with COVID-19, enrolled during active disease. Sequences were obtained from peripheral blood.

CDR3 in amino acids: CASSLEKGGSETQYF. The CDR3 nucleotides read TGTGCCAGCTCACTCGAGAAGGGAGGTTCAGAGACCCAGTACTTC. J is TRBJ2-5 and V is TRBV18; tentatively, D is TRBD2 (6 bases). The V gene lost 4 bases and the J gene lost 4 bases, with 16 bases spanning the gap. Per the germline V gene, CDR1 is KGHSH and CDR2 is LQKENI. There are 15 residues in the CDR3.